This entry lists 12 T cell receptor beta chains sequenced from one sample in a study of T cell repertoires in cytomegalovirus infection. In TCRdb, the reads were re-called with MiXCR into one record per CDR3 protein. Among 680,000 or so distinct CDR3 sequences listed, less than 40% were seen once. The specimen sequenced was PBMCs. These receptors all come from a human donor in good health (CMV status not recorded). Some clones in this sample may be carry-over from other donors' samples.

The chain carries TRBV10-3 and TRBJ1-6; D is undetermined. Germline V gene data show CDR1 as ENHRY and CDR2 as SYGVKD. There are 14 residues in the CDR3. V lost 6 bases and J 5 bases, leaving 11 bases between the germline ends. The CDR3 coding sequence is TGTGCCATCAGAAAAGACGGCCATAATTCACCCCTCCACTTT. It specifies CAIRKDGHNSPLHF.

The chain joins TRBV12-3 or TRBV12-4 to TRBJ1-5, with D perhaps TRBD1 (6 bases). CDR3 length: 19 residues. V was shortened by 5 bases and J by 0 bases, with 23 bases between the two germline ends. The CDR3 nucleotides read TGTGCCAGCAGTGGCCGGGACAACAAATTCCACTTTAGCAATCAGCCCCAGCATTTT. It yields the protein CASSGRDNKFHFSNQPQHF.

This clonotype was picked up a small number of times. CDR3 region: CASSLVAGDFGTDTQYF. The DNA for the CDR3 is TGTGCCAGCAGCTTAGTGGCAGGGGACTTCGGCACAGATACGCAGTATTTT. The chain couples TRBV7-8 to TRBJ2-3; either TRBD1 or TRBD2 may fit D (6 bases each). Trimming took off 1 base at V and 1 base at J, with 15 bases between the two ends. Germline V gives CDR1 SGHVS, CDR2 FQNEAQ. CDR3 length equals 17 residues.

This clonotype appeared a few times. J is TRBJ1-1 and V is TRBV27; D is uncertain. V shed 5 bases and J shed 5 bases, with 15 bases lying between them. The germline CDR1 and CDR2 sequences are MNHEY and SMNVEV (reference sequence). CDR3 length: 14 amino acids. The DNA for the CDR3 is TGTGCCAGCAGTCATACACCAGGAGGTACTGAAGCTTTCTTT. Its protein is CASSHTPGGTEAFF.

The rearrangement uses TRBV15 and TRBJ2-5, with 10 bases identical to TRBD1. This CDR3 contains 15 residues. Looked up from germline, CDR1 is LNHNV and CDR2 is YYDKDF (reference sequence). The trim removed 5 bases at V and 7 bases at J, leaving 10 bases unmatched. CDR3 nucleotide sequence: TGTGCCACCAGCCCGGACAGGGGGGGAGCGGGGACCCAGTACTTC. It codes for CATSPDRGGAGTQYF.

This chain joins TRBV25-1 and TRBJ1-1, with D possibly matching TRBD1 (5 bases). The CDR3 contains 15 residues. The V end lost 6 bases, the J end lost 1 base, and 15 bases lay between the germline ends. Germline CDR1 MGHDK, CDR2 SYGVNS. The CDR3 loop is CASRQRQRSNTEAFF. As DNA, the CDR3 is TGTGCCAGCAGGCAAAGACAGCGCTCGAACACTGAAGCTTTCTTT.

This chain uses TRBV7-9 with TRBJ1-1, with 8 bases fitting TRBD1. The CDR3 consists of 13 residues. Trimming took 4 bases from V and 10 from J; bases not matched to a gene: 8. Germline V gives CDR1 SEHNR, CDR2 FQNEAQ (reference sequence). CDR3 in DNA: TGTGCCAGCAGCTCACCACAGGGGGATCGAGCTTTCTTT. Its translation: CASSSPQGDRAFF.

This chain joins TRBV19 and TRBJ2-3; 8 bases are a match to TRBD1. The CDR3 is 15 amino acids. The germline V gene encodes CDR1 LNHDA and CDR2 SQIVND (reference sequence). Trimming removed 4 bases from V and 3 bases from J; junction bases left unmatched: 6. The CDR3 nucleotides read TGTGCCAGTAGTAAACGGGACAGGAAAACAGATACGCAGTATTTT. It translates to CASSKRDRKTDTQYF.

In regard to this clonotype: Compared with germline, one end of the junction differs, possibly owing to a read error. J is TRBJ2-3 and V is TRBV6-5, with D possibly being TRBD2 (5 bases). The CDR3 runs 15 residues. Looked up from germline, CDR1 is MNHEY and CDR2 is SVGAGI. This chain's CDR3 is CSSSYRGGLTDTQYF. In DNA form, the CDR3 reads TGTTCCAGCAGTTATAGAGGCGGGCTCACAGATACGCAGTATTTT.

The V and J genes are TRBV18 and TRBJ2-5; no definite D call. The CDR3 extends over 15 amino acids. Germline assignment: CDR1 KGHSH and CDR2 LQKENI. V was cut by 6 bases and J by 1 base, with 15 bases left in between. Here the CDR3 DNA reads TGTGCCAGCTCCCCCGGACGTGAACTCCAAGAGACCCAGTACTTC. Translated, it gives CASSPGRELQETQYF.

V is TRBV7-2 and J is TRBJ2-7; D is uncertain. V lost 0 bases, J lost 3 bases, and 9 bases lay in between. CDR1 is SGHTA and CDR2 is FQGNSA in the germline V gene. The CDR3 runs 14 residues. The CDR3 bases are TGTGCCAGCAGCTTAGCCTCTCCCATCTACGAGCAGTACTTC. Amino acids: CASSLASPIYEQYF.

Comments on this clonotype: The conserved final phenylalanine or tryptophan is absent from the CDR3, which likely points to a read error. V is TRBV7-2 and J is TRBJ2-3; either TRBD1 or TRBD2 may supply D (6 bases each). Trimming removed 5 bases at V and 8 bases at J, with 35 bases between. The CDR3 has 20 amino acids. Germline V CDR1 and CDR2: SGHTA, FQGNSA. As DNA, the CDR3 is TGTGCCAGCAGCGTGGGGCGGGGAGGTGGGGCAGATGTACGCAGGGGTACGCAGTATTTG. This codes for CASSVGRGGGADVRRGTQYL.